The rows below give T cell receptor beta chains drawn from one sample of a study of blood T cell repertoires in COVID-19. Produced via immunoSEQ multiplex PCR; TCRdb's table is partial and in-frame only. The data contain roughly 73,000 clones, roughly 89% of them singletons. The sequenced material came from peripheral blood. The source is a man older than 75 with acute or convalescent COVID-19. Both conserved end residues are trimmed from each CDR3.

J gene | V gene | CDR3 protein
TRBJ1-2 | TRBV10-3 | AISEGQRGGENYGYT
TRBJ2-3 | TRBV2 | AGASGEGGTDTQY
TRBJ1-1 | TRBV27 | ASSPLRDRLNTEAF
TRBJ2-2 | TRBV5-4 | ASSLAGLAGDGELF
TRBJ1-2 | TRBV27 | ASSFRQTSGYT
TRBJ1-4 | TRBV7-7 | ASSPGGGATNEKLF
TRBJ2-1 | TRBV10-3 | AISESVGFYNEQF
TRBJ2-2 | TRBV2 | ASSGLAGDTGELF
TRBJ1-1 | TRBV29-1 | SGHGGLNTEAF
TRBJ2-1 | TRBV27 | ASTIRGFYNEQF
TRBJ2-2 | TRBV5-1 | ASSLTSGGMNTGELF
TRBJ2-7 | TRBV30 | AWGDSGEQY
TRBJ1-6 | TRBV2 | AGHVGTANSPLH
TRBJ1-1 | TRBV18 | ASSWEESGAF
TRBJ1-2 | TRBV18 | ASSPPTGGYT
TRBJ1-6 | TRBV6-5 | ASSYSGSGYNSPLH
TRBJ2-1 | TRBV7-6 | ASSLAATIFNEQF
TRBJ2-1 | TRBV5-1 | ASSLAGQGINEQF
TRBJ2-7 | TRBV11-2 | ASSLLGRPYEQY
TRBJ1-5 | TRBV10-1 | ASSGQISSDQPQH
TRBJ1-5 | TRBV2 | ASRGRGNQPQH
TRBJ1-2 | TRBV19 | ASIGADRLYGYT
TRBJ2-1 | TRBV6-5 | ASSYLAGANEQF
TRBJ1-5 | TRBV2 | ASREQGNQPQH
TRBJ1-2 | TRBV19 | ARGGWDGYT
TRBJ1-2 | TRBV12-5 | ASGWTGGHGYT